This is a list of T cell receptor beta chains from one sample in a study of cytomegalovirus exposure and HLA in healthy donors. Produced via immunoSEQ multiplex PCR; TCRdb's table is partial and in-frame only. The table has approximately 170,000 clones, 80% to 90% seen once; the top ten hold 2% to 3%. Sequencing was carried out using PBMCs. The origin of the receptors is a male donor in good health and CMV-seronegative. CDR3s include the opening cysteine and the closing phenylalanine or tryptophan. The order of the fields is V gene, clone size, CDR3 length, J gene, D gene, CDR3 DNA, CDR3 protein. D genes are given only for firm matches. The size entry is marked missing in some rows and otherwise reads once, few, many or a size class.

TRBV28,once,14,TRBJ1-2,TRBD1,TGTGCCAGCAGTTTACCGGACAGGGGGCTTGGCTACACCTTC,CASSLPDRGLGYTF
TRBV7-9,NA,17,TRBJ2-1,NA,TGTGCCAGCAGCTTACGGTCCGGCGGGGTTTCCTACAATGAGCAGTTCTTC,CASSLRSGGVSYNEQFF
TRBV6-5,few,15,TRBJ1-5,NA,TGTGCCAGCAGTCCTACTGCGGGTGGACATCAGCCCCAGCATTTT,CASSPTAGGHQPQHF
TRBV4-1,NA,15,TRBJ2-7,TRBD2,TGCGCCAGCAGCCCCCGACTAGCGGGGTCCTACGAGCAGTACTTC,CASSPRLAGSYEQYF
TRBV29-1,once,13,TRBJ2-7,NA,TGCAGCGTTCGCGGGCTAGCGCCAGGGGAGCAGTACTTC,CSVRGLAPGEQYF
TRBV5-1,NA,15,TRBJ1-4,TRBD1,TGCGCCAGCAGCTTGTCCGGGACAGCAGATGAAAAACTGTTTTTT,CASSLSGTADEKLFF
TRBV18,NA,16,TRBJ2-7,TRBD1,TGTGCCAGCTCACCATTGCCCGGGACAGGGGGCGGGGAGCAGTACTTC,CASSPLPGTGGGEQYF
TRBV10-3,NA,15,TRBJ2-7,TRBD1,TGTGCCATCAGTGGTGTAGGGACAGGGTCCTACGAGCAGTACTTC,CAISGVGTGSYEQYF
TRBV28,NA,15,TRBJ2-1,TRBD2,TGTGCCAGCAGTTCCCCGGGGGGGGCCTACAATGAGCAGTTCTTC,CASSSPGGAYNEQFF
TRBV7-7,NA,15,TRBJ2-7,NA,TGTGCTAGCAGCTCCTCCGGGACTCACTCCTACGAGCAGTACTTC,CASSSSGTHSYEQYF
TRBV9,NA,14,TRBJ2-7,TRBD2,TGTGCCAGCAGCGTAGGAGATAGCGGGAGCGAGCAGTACTTC,CASSVGDSGSEQYF
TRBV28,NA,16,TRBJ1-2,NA,TGTGCCAGCAGTGGAACAGGGCAAAGGTATCGGTATGGCTACACCTTC,CASSGTGQRYRYGYTF
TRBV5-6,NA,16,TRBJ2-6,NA,TGTGCCAGCAGCATTACAGGGCCCTCTGGGGCCAACGTCCTGCCTTTC,CASSITGPSGANVLPF
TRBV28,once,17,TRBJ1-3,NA,TGTGCCAGCACCGAACCTCTTATCCCCAGGGCTGGAAACACCATATATTTT,CASTEPLIPRAGNTIYF
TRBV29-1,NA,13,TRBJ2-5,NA,TGCAGCGTTGAGAAAGCGTACCAAGAGACCCAGTACTTC,CSVEKAYQETQYF